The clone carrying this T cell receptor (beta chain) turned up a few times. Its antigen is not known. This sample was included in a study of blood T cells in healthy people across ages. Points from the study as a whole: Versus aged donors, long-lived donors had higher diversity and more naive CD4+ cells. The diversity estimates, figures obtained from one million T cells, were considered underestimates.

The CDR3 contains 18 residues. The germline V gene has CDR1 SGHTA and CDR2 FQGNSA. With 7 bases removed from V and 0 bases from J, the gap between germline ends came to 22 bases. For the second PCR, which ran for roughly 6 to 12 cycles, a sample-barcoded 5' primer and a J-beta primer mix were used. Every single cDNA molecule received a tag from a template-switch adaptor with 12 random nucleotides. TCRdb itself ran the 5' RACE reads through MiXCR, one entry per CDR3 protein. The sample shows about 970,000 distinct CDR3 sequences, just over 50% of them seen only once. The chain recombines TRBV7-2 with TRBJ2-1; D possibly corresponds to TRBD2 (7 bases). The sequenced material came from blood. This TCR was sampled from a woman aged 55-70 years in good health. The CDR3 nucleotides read TGTGCCAGCACCCTAGGGGGGGTCGGCGGCCCCTCCTACAATGAGCAGTTCTTC. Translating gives CASTLGGVGGPSYNEQFF.